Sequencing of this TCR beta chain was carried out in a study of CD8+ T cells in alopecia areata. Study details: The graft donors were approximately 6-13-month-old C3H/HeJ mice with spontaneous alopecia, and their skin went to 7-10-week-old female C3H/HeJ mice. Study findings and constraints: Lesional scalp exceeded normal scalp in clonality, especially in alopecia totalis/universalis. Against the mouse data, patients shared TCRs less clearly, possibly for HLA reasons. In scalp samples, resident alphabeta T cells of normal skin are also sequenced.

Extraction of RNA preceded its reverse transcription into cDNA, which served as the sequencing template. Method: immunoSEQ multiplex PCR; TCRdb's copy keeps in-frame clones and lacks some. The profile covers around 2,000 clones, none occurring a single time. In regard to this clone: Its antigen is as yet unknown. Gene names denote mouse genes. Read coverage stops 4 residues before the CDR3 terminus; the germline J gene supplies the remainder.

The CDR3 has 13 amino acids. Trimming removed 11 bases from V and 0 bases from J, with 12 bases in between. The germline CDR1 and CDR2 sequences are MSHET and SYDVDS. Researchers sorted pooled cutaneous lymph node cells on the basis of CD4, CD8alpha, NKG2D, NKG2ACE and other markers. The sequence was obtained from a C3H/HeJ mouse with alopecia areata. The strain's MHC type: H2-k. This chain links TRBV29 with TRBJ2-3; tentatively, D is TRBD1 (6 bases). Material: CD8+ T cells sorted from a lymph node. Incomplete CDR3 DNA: TGTGCTGGCCAGGGGCTCAGTGCAGAA. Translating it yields CAGQGLSAE. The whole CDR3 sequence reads CAGQGLSAETLYF.